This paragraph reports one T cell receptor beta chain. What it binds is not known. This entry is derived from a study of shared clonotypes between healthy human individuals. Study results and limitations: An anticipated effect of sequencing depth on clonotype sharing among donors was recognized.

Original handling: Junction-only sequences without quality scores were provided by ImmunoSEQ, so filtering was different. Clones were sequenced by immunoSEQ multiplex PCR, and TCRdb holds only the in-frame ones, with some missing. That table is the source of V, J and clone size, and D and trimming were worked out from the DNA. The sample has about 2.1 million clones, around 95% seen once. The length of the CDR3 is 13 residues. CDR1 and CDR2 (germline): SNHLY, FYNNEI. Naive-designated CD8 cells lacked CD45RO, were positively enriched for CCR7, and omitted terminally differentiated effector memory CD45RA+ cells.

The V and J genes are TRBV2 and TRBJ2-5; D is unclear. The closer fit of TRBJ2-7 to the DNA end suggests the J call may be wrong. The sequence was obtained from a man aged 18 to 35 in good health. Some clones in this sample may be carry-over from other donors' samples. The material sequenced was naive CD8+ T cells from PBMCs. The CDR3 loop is CASNPRSTYEQYF. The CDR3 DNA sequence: TGTGCCAGCAACCCGCGTTCTACCTACGAGCAGTACTTC.